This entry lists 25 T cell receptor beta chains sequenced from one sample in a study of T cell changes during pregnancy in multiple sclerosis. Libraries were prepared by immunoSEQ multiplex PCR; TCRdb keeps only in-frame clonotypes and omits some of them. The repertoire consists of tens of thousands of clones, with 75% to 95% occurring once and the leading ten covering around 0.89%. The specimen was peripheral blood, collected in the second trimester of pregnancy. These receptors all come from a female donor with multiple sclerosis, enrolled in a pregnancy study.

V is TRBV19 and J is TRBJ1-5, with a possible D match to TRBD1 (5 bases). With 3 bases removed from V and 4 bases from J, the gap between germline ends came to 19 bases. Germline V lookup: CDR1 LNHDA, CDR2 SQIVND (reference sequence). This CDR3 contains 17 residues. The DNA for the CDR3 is TGTGCCAGTAGTATGGCTCGCGGGGCGTCGATAAATCAGCCCCAGCATTTT. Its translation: CASSMARGASINQPQHF.

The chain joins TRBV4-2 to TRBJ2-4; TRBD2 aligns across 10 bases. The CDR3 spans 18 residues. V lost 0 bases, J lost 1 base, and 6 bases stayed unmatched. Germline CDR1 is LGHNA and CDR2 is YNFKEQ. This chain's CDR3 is CASSQDVSGGRAKNIQYF. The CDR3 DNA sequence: TGTGCCAGCAGCCAAGACGTTAGCGGGGGGCGGGCCAAAAACATTCAGTACTTC.

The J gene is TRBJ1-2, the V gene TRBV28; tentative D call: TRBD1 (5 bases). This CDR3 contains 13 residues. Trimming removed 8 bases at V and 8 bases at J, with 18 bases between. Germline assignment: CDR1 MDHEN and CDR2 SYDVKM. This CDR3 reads CASGGGTLWGYTF. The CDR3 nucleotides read TGTGCCAGCGGGGGGGGGACGCTATGGGGCTACACCTTC.

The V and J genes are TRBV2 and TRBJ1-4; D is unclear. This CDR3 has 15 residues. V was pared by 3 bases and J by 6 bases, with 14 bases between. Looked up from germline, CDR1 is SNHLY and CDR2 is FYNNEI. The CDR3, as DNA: TGTGCCAGCAGTGAGAGAACGGGGAAATATGAAAAACTGTTTTTT. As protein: CASSERTGKYEKLFF.

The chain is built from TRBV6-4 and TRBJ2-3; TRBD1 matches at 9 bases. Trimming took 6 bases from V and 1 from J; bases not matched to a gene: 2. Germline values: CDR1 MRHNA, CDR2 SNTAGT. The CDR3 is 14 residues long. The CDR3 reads CASSRDRGTDTQYF. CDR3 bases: TGTGCCAGCAGCCGGGACAGGGGCACAGATACGCAGTATTTT.

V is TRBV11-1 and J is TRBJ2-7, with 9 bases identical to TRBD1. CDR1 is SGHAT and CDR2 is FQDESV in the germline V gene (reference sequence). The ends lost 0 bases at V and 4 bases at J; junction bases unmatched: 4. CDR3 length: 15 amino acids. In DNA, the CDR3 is TGTGCCAGCAGCTTAGCCGGACAGGGGAGGTACGAGCAGTACTTC. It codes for CASSLAGQGRYEQYF.

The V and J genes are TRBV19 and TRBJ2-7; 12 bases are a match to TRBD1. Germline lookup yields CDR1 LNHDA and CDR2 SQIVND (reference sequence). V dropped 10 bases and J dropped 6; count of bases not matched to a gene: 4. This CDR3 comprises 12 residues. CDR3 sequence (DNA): TGTGCCACGGGACAGGGGGCTGGCGAGCAGTACTTC. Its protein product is CATGQGAGEQYF. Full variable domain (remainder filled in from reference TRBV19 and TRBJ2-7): DGGITQSPKYLFRKEGQNVTLSCEQNLNHDAMYWYRQDPGQGLRLIYYSQIVNDFQKGDIAEGYSVSREKKESFPLTVTSAQKNPTAFYLCATGQGAGEQYFGPGTRLTVT.

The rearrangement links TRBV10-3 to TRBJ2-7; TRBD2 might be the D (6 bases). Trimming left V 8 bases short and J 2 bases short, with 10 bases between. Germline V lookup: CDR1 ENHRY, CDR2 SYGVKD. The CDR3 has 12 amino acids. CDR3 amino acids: CAIRGSTYEQYF. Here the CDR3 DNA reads TGTGCCATCCGGGGGTCAACCTACGAGCAGTACTTC.

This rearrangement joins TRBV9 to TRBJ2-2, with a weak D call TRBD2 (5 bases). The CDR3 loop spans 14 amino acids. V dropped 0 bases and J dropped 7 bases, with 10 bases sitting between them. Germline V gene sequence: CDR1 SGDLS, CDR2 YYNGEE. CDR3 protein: CASSVAGKNGELFF. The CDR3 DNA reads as TGTGCCAGCAGCGTAGCGGGGAAAAACGGGGAGCTGTTTTTT.

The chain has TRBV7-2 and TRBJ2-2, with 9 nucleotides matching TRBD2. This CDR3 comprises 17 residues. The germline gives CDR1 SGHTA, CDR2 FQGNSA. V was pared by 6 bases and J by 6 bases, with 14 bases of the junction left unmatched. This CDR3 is CASSLITGRGGPGELFF. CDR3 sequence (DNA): TGTGCCAGCAGTCTTATCACGGGGCGGGGGGGTCCCGGGGAGCTGTTTTTT.

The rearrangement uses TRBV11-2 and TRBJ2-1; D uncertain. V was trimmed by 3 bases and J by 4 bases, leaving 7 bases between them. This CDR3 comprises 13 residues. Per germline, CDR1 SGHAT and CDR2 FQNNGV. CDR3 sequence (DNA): TGTGCCAGCAGCTTCCAGGCGTACAATGAGCAGTTCTTC. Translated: CASSFQAYNEQFF.

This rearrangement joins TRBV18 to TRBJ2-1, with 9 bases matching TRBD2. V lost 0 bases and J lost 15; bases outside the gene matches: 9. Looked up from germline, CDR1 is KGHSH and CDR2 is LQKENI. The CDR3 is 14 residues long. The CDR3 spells CASSPPAGRGGMFF. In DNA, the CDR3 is TGTGCCAGCTCACCACCGGCTGGGCGGGGGGGCATGTTCTTC.

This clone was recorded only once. DNA for the CDR3: TGCAGCGCCGACAGGAACACCGGGGAGCTGTTTTTT. It translates to CSADRNTGELFF. This chain links TRBV29-1 with TRBJ2-2; D might be TRBD1 (5 bases). The V gene lost 7 bases and the J gene lost 1 base, with 7 bases spanning the gap. The CDR3 has 12 residues. Looked up from germline, CDR1 is SQVTM and CDR2 is ANQGSEA.

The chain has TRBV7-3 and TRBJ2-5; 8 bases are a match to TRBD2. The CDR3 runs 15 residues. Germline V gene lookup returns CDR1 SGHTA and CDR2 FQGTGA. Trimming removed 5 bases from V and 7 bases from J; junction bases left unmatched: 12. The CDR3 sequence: CASSREGGATVTQYF. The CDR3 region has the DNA TGTGCCAGCAGCCGGGAGGGGGGGGCTACGGTGACCCAGTACTTC.

CDR3 bases: TGTGCCAGCAGCTCTAGCGGGGGGAACCAAGAGACCCAGTACTTC. Amino acids: CASSSSGGNQETQYF. V is TRBV11-2 and J is TRBJ2-5; 11 positions match TRBD2. Germline V gives CDR1 SGHAT, CDR2 FQNNGV. V shed 4 bases, J shed 0 bases, and the junction held 1 base outside the gene matches. This CDR3 has 15 residues.

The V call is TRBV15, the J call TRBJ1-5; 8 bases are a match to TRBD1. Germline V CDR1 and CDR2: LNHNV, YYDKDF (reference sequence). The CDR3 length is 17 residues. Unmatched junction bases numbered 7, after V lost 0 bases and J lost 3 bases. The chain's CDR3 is CATSREETGAFNQPQHF. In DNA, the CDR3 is TGTGCCACCAGCAGAGAGGAGACAGGGGCCTTCAATCAGCCCCAGCATTTT.

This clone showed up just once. CDR3 bases: TGTGCCAGCAGCTTAGTGGCCCTCAGCGGGGGGGCCTACAATGAGCAGTTCTTC. Its translation: CASSLVALSGGAYNEQFF. V usage is TRBV7-2 and J usage is TRBJ2-1, with 10 bases identical to TRBD2. V dropped 1 base and J dropped 2; count of bases not matched to a gene: 8. Per the germline V gene, CDR1 is SGHTA and CDR2 is FQGNSA. The CDR3 spans 18 residues.

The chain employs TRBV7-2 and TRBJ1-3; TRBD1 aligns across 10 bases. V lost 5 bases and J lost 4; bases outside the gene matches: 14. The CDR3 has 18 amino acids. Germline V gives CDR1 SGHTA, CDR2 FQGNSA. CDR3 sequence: CASSLTPSGQGGGNTIYF. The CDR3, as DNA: TGTGCCAGCAGCCTCACCCCATCCGGACAGGGGGGAGGAAACACCATATATTTT.

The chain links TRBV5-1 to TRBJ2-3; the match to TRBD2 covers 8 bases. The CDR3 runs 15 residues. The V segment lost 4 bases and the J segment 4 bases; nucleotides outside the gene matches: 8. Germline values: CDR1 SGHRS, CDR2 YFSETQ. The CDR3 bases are TGCGCCAGCAGCCCTAACGGGGGGGCATCAGATACGCAGTATTTT. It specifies CASSPNGGASDTQYF.

The CDR3 here is CATSRIEASRINTEAFF. The CDR3 DNA sequence: TGTGCCACCAGCAGGATCGAAGCAAGTCGAATAAACACTGAAGCTTTCTTT. The chain couples TRBV15 to TRBJ1-1; D is undetermined. Trimming left V 3 bases short and J 2 bases short, with 19 bases between. The length of the CDR3 is 17 residues. Germline loops: CDR1 LNHNV, CDR2 YYDKDF (reference sequence).

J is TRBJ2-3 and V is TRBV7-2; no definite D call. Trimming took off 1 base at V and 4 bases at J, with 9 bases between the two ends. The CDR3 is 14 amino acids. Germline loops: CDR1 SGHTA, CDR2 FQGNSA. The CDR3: CASSLGGSADTQYF. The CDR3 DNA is TGTGCCAGCAGCTTAGGTGGCAGCGCAGATACGCAGTATTTT.

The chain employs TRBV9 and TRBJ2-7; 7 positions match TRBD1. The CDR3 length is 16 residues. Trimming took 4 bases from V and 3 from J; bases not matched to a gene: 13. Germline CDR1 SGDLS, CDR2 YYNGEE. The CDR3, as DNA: TGTGCCAGCAGCCCTAGCCCCGGGACAGCTAACTACGAGCAGTACTTC. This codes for CASSPSPGTANYEQYF.

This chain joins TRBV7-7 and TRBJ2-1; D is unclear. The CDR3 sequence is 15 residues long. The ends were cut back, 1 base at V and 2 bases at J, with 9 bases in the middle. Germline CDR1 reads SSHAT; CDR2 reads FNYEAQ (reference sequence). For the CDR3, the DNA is TGTGCCAGCAGCTTAGAAGCTAACGCCTACAATGAGCAGTTCTTC. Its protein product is CASSLEANAYNEQFF.

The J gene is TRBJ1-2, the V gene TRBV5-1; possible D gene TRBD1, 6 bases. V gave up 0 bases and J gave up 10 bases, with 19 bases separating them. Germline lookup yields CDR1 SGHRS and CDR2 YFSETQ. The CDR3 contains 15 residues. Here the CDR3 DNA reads TGCGCCAGCAGCTTGGAACTGGGGGCAGAGTCACACTACACCTTC. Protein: CASSLELGAESHYTF. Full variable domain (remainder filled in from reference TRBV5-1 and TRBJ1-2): KAGVTQTPRYLIKTRGQQVTLSCSPISGHRSVSWYQQTPGQGLQFLFEYFSETQRNKGNFPGRFSGRQFSNSRSEMNVSTLELGDSALYLCASSLELGAESHYTFGSGTRLTVV.

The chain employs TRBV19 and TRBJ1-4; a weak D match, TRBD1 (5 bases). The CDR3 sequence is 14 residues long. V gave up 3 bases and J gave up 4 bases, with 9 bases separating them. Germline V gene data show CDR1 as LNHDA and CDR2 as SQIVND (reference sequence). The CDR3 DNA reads TGTGCCAGTAGTATTGCGCAGGGTAATGAAAAACTGTTTTTT. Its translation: CASSIAQGNEKLFF.